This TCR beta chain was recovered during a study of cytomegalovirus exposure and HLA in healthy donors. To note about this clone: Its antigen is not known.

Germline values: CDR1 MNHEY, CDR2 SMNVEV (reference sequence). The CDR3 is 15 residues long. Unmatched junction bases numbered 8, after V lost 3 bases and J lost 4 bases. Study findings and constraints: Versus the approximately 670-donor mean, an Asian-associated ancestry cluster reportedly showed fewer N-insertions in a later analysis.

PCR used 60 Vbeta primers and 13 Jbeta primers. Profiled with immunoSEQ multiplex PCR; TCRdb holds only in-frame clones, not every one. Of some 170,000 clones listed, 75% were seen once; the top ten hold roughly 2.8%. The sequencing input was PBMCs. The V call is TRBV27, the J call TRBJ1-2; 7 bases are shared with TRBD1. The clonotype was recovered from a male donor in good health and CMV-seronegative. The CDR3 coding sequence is TGTGCCAGCAGTTTGCGGCAGGGGGGTCCCTATGGCTACACCTTC. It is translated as CASSLRQGGPYGYTF.